This record concerns one T cell receptor (beta chain) sequence. The antigen is unknown. This CDR3 spans 13 amino acids. Looked up from germline, CDR1 is LGHNA and CDR2 is YSLEER. Trimming removed 6 bases from V and 1 base from J, with 9 bases in between. The PCR employed 60 Vbeta primers together with 13 Jbeta primers. Measured with immunoSEQ multiplex PCR; TCRdb has only the in-frame clones, and not every one. The data show some 150,000 clones, 79% seen once. The source of the sample is a study of cytomegalovirus exposure and HLA in healthy donors. Study-level results: The likely origin of a cluster of highly shared sequence variants was a sequencing artifact. For TCR beta chains, V- and J-gene trimming was later linked to a missense DCLRE1C variant. TCR sequences were mostly rare, though some public TCRs occurred in many donors. Clonal expansion, a later analysis showed, was greater in HLA-associated TCR beta chains than in equally common others.

Sequenced sample: PBMCs. The sequence was obtained from a man aged 40-50 years in good health and CMV-seronegative. The chain uses TRBV4-3 and TRBJ1-1, with D unclear. The CDR3: CASSGEWNTEAFF. The DNA for the CDR3 is TGCGCCAGCAGTGGGGAGTGGAACACTGAAGCTTTCTTT.